The clone carrying this TCR beta chain was seen repeatedly, ten times or more. Its antigen is as yet unknown. This entry is derived from a study of T cells after yellow fever vaccination. Study findings and constraints: Post-booster samples contained most primary-vaccination clones (about 96% CD4, 70% to 90% CD8). It was a weaker secondary response, yet one that peaked faster, at day 5 versus 15.

Via MiXCR, TCRdb re-called the 5' RACE reads, giving one row per CDR3 protein. The sample yields 200,000 to 250,000 distinct CDR3 sequences, approximately 3% seen once. The clonotype comes from a man aged 18 to 35 who received the YFV17D yellow fever vaccine. This specimen was CD4+ T cells sorted from PBMCs, taken 10 days after the yellow fever booster vaccination.

The CDR3 coding sequence is TGCGCCAGCAGCCAAGGTAGCGGTGGAAACACCATATATTTT. It codes for CASSQGSGGNTIYF. The V gene is TRBV4-1, the J gene TRBJ1-3; no reliable D call. Germline values: CDR1 MGHRA, CDR2 YSYEKL. CDR3 length equals 14 residues. Trimming cost V 1 base and J 3 bases, with 7 bases left between them.